The clone carrying this TCR beta chain came up many times. Its specificity is not known. Germline-derived CDR1 and CDR2 are MNHEY and SVGEGT. The CDR3 covers 12 residues. Trimming took off 4 bases at V and 5 bases at J, with 9 bases between the two ends. The data originate from a study of response to subunit inactivated influenza vaccine. Findings and caveats of the study: Each seasonal flu vaccination may recruit only limited new T cells, authors suggested.

MiXCR, run by TCRdb on the RT-PCR reads, gives a single entry per CDR3 protein. This repertoire shows 560,000 or so distinct CDR3 sequences, approximately 7.1% found once; its top ten account for 10% to 15%. The material was PBMCs from blood, obtained 23 to 25 months after vaccination. This chain uses TRBV6-2 or TRBV6-3 with TRBJ2-7, with D possibly being TRBD2 (6 bases). The clonotype was recovered from a man in his fifties or sixties who received an inactivated influenza vaccine. This CDR3 reads CASSWGENEQYF. CDR3 coding DNA: TGTGCCAGCAGTTGGGGGGAGAACGAGCAGTACTTC.